This entry describes one TCR beta chain. This sample was included in a study of blood T cell repertoires in COVID-19. Sequencing was performed with immunoSEQ multiplex PCR; in TCRdb, only in-frame clones are kept and a portion is missing. The table has 310,000 or so clones, around 92% seen once. The TCR originated in a young man who had recovered from COVID-19. The sample was peripheral blood.

For the CDR3, the DNA is TGTGCCAGCAGTTACTCGATCAGGGGGCTGGCGCAGTATTTT. It yields the protein CASSYSIRGLAQYF. This chain joins TRBV6-5 and TRBJ2-3; 8 bases match TRBD1. The V gene end was trimmed by 0 bases and the J gene end by 10 bases; junction bases not matched to a gene: 6. The CDR3 extends over 14 amino acids. CDR1 and CDR2 (germline): MNHEY, SVGAGI.